This entry describes one T cell receptor (beta chain). What it recognizes is unknown. This specimen comes from a study of cytotoxic CD8 clonotypes in ibrutinib-treated CLL. CDR1 is MNHNS, CDR2 SASEGT, per germline. This CDR3 comprises 14 residues. The ends were cut back, 2 bases at V and 3 bases at J, with 10 bases in the middle. Data came from immunoSEQ multiplex PCR; TCRdb stores just in-frame clones and leaves some out. The table has about 68,000 clones, around 65% seen once. General observations from the study: Among the clonotypes, public ones were uncommon and contracted or held stable on treatment.

Sequences were derived from PBMCs, sampled after 12 months of ibrutinib treatment. The chain has TRBV6-1 and TRBJ1-2, with TRBD1 as a possible D gene (6 bases). This clonotype was obtained from a human donor with chronic lymphocytic leukemia. This CDR3 is CASSEMGGYYGYTF. For the CDR3, the DNA is TGTGCCAGCAGTGAAATGGGGGGCTACTATGGCTACACCTTC.